Listed below are T cell receptor beta chains from one sample, sequenced in a study of cytomegalovirus exposure and HLA in healthy donors. TCRdb's table, derived via immunoSEQ multiplex PCR, lists solely in-frame clones and lacks some. Among 150,000 to 200,000 clones listed, about 81% were seen once. The specimen sequenced was PBMCs. The receptor set was obtained from a woman aged 30 to 39 in good health and CMV-seronegative. Both conserved end residues are part of each CDR3. D genes are given only for firm matches. Not every row has a clone size; where given, it reads once, few, many or a size class.

TRBD2	TRBV10-3	TRBJ2-1	-	CAISEWTSNEQFF	TGTGCCATCAGTGAATGGACTAGCAATGAGCAGTTCTTC
-	TRBV6-5	TRBJ2-7	-	CASSYSWDISYEQYF	TGTGCCAGCAGTTACTCTTGGGACATCTCCTACGAGCAGTACTTC
TRBD2	TRBV29-1	TRBJ2-7	many	CSGEAGEGREQYF	TGCAGCGGGGAAGCGGGAGAAGGTCGAGAGCAGTACTTC
TRBD1	TRBV27	TRBJ1-2	-	CASSTTGVPNYGYTF	TGTGCCAGCAGTACGACAGGGGTTCCTAACTATGGCTACACCTTC
-	TRBV25-1	TRBJ1-2	-	CASSSGVLANYGYTF	TGTGCCAGCAGCTCAGGGGTTCTAGCTAACTATGGCTACACCTTC
TRBD2	TRBV5-1	TRBJ2-1	-	CASSLDVSGGNEQFF	TGCGCCAGCAGCTTGGATGTCTCGGGGGGCAATGAGCAGTTCTTC
-	TRBV30	TRBJ1-2	-	CAWRVQGVHGYTF	TGTGCCTGGAGGGTCCAGGGCGTCCATGGCTACACCTTC
-	TRBV27	TRBJ1-6	-	CASSFKGQYNSPLHF	TGTGCCAGCAGTTTTAAGGGACAATATAATTCACCCCTCCACTTT
-	TRBV4-1	TRBJ2-1	once	CASKARFGNEQFF	TGCGCCAGCAAAGCGAGATTTGGGAATGAGCAGTTCTTC
-	TRBV5-1	TRBJ2-1	-	CASSLVVELNEQFF	TGCGCCAGCAGCTTGGTAGTCGAGCTAAATGAGCAGTTCTTC
TRBD2	TRBV2	TRBJ2-1	-	CASSGTSGALVNEQFF	TGTGCCAGCAGCGGGACTAGCGGGGCCCTAGTGAATGAGCAGTTCTTC
-	TRBV28	TRBJ1-2	-	CASSFTGNYGYTF	TGTGCCAGCAGTTTTACAGGGAACTATGGCTACACCTTC
TRBD1	TRBV19	TRBJ1-2	-	CASSSGQLYGYTF	TGTGCCAGTAGCTCGGGACAGCTCTATGGCTACACCTTC
TRBD1	TRBV28	TRBJ2-7	-	CASRSQGLLLLYEQYF	TGTGCCAGCAGGTCACAGGGGTTGTTACTCCTGTACGAGCAGTACTTC
-	TRBV6-5	TRBJ1-2	-	CASRGWTYGYTF	TGTGCCAGCAGGGGTTGGACTTATGGCTACACCTTC